This entry describes one T cell receptor (beta chain). The sample belongs to a study of blood T cell repertoires in COVID-19. About the research overall: There were acute and convalescent COVID-19 samples, and they came from the United States, Italy and Spain. Nucleic acid was either cDNA or gDNA, and it came from T cells, B-cell-depleted T cells, or PBMCs.

Germline V gives CDR1 MNHEY, CDR2 SMNVEV (reference sequence). V was pared by 5 bases and J by 0 bases, with 13 bases between. The CDR3 is 15 amino acids. In the source study's methods: Estimates of nucleated cell counts were drawn from the amplification of reference gene primers. The protocol was immunoSEQ multiplex PCR, while the TCRdb copy is restricted to in-frame clones and leaves out a portion. Clone size and the V and J calls come from that table; the DNA yielded D and trimming. The sample lists under 110,000 clones; 91% were seen once. The origin of this receptor is a man in his fifties with acute or convalescent COVID-19. The chain links TRBV27 to TRBJ1-1, with unresolved D. Sequencing used peripheral blood. The CDR3 sequence: CASSPRGSVNTEAFF. CDR3 nucleotides: TGTGCCAGCAGTCCCCGGGGTTCTGTGAACACTGAAGCTTTCTTT.